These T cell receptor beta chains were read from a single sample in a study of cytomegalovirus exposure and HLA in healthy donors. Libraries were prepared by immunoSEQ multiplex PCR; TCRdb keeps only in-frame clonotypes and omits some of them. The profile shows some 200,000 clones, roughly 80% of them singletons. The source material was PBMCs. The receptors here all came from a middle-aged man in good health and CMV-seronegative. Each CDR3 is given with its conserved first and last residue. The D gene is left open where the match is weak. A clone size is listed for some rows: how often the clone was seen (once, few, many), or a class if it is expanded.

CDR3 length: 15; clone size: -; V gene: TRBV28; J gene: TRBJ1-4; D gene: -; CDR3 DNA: TGTGCCAGCAGTTCTGTGGGGGGAGGTAATGAAAAACTGTTTTTT; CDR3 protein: CASSSVGGGNEKLFF
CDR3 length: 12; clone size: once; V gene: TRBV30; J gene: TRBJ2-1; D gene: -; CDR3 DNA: TGTGCCTGGAGTAATCAAGGACTCGAGCAGTTCTTC; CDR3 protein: CAWSNQGLEQFF
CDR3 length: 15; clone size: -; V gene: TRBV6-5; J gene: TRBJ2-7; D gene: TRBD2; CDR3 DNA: TGTGCCAGCAGTTCCGCGACTAGCGGGAGGTACGAGCAGTACTTC; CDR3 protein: CASSSATSGRYEQYF
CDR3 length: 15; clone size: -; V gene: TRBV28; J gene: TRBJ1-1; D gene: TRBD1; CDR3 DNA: TGTGCCAGCAGGCAGGACAGGGGGCACAACACTGAAGCTTTCTTT; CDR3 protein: CASRQDRGHNTEAFF
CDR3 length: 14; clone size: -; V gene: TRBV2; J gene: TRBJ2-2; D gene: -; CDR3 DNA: TGTGCCAGCAGGCAGATTTCGAACACCGGGGAGCTGTTTTTT; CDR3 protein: CASRQISNTGELFF
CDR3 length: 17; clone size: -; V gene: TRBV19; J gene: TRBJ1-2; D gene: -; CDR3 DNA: TGTGCCAGTAGTATAGATCGCCCCCCCGGGGTGTTCAACGGCTACACCTTC; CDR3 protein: CASSIDRPPGVFNGYTF
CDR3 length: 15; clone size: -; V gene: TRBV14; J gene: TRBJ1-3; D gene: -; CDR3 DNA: TGTGCCAGCAGCCCAGACAGTCTCTCTGGAAACACCATATATTTT; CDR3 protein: CASSPDSLSGNTIYF
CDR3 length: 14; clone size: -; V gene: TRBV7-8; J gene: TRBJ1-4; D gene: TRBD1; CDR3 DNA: TGTGCCAGCAGCCTGGGACAGAATAATGAAAAACTGTTTTTT; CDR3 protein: CASSLGQNNEKLFF
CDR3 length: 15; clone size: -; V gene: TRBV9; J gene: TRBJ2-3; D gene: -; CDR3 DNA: -; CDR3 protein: CASSTSTRGTDTQYF
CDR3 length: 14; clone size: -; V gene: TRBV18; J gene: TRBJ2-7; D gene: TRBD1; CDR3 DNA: TGTGCCAGCTCACCAGGGACAGGGGAAGGCGAGCAGTACTTC; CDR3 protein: CASSPGTGEGEQYF
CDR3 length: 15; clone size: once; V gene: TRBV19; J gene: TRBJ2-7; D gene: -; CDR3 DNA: TGTGCCAGTAGTCCACTGGCAGGTCCCTCCTACGAGCAGTACTTC; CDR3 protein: CASSPLAGPSYEQYF
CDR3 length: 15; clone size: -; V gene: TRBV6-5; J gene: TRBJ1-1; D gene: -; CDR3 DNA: TGTGCCAGCAGTTACGCCACCCAGGTGAACACTGAAGCTTTCTTT; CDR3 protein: CASSYATQVNTEAFF
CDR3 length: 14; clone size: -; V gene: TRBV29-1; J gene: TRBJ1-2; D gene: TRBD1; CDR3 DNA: TGCAGCATCCGGGACAGCGGAGCTAACTATGGCTACACCTTC; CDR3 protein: CSIRDSGANYGYTF
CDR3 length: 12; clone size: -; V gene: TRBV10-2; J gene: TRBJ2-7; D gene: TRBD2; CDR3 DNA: TGCGCCAGCGGGTGGGACTACGTGGAGCAGTACTTC; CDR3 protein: CASGWDYVEQYF
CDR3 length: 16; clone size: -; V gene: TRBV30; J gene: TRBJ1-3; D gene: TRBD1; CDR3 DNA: TGTGCCTGGAAAAAAGCGGGACAGGGGACGGGAAACACCATATATTTT; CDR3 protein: CAWKKAGQGTGNTIYF
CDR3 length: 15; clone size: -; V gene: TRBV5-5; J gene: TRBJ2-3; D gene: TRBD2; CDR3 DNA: TGTGCCAGCAGCCCTCTTGCGGGAGGGCTAGATACGCAGTATTTT; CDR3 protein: CASSPLAGGLDTQYF
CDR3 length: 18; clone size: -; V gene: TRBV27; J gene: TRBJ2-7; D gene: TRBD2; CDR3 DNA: TGTGCCAGCAGTTTGAGACCCCCTAGGACTAGCGGATCCTACGAGCAGTACTTC; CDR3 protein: CASSLRPPRTSGSYEQYF
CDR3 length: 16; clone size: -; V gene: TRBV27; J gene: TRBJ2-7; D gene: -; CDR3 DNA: TGTGCCAGCAGTTTCTGGTTGGGAGGGGGGATTTACGAGCAGTACTTC; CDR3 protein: CASSFWLGGGIYEQYF
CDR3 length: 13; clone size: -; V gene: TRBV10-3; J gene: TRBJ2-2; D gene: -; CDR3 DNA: TGTGCCATCAGGGCGGGGCTCACCGGGGAGCTGTTTTTT; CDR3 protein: CAIRAGLTGELFF
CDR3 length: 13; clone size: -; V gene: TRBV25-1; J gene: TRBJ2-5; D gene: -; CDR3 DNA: TGTGCCAGCAGTCAGATAGGGAGGGAGACCCAGTACTTC; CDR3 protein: CASSQIGRETQYF
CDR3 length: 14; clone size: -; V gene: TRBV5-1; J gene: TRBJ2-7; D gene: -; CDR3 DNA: TGCGCCAGCAGCTTGGTGGACAGCCTCTACGAGCAGTACTTC; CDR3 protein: CASSLVDSLYEQYF
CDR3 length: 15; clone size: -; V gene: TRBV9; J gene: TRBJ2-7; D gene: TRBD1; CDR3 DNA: TGTGCCAGCAGCGTAGCCCCTACAGGGGTTTCGTTGCAGTACTTC; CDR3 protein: CASSVAPTGVSLQYF
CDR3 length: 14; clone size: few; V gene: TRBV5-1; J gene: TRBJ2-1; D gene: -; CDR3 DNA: TGCGCCAGCAGCCCCTCCCTTGCCTACAATGAGCAGTTCTTC; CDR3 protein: CASSPSLAYNEQFF
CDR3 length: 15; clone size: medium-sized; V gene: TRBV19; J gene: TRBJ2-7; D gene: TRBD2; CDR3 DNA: TGTGCCAGTAGTTCACTAGCGGGAGAAACGGGCGAGCAGTACTTC; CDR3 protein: CASSSLAGETGEQYF
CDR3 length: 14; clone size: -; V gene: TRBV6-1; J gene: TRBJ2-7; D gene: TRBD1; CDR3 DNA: TGTGCCACCGCCAGGGACAGGGTTCTTAGCGAGCAGTACTTC; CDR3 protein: CATARDRVLSEQYF
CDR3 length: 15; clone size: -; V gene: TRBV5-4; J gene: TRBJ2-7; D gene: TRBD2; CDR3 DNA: TGTGCCGGCAGCTTGGCCCCGGGACTAGCTAGGGAGCAGTACTTC; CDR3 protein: CAGSLAPGLAREQYF
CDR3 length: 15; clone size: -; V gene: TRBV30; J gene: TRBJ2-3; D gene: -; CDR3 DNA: TGTGCCTGGAGCCAAGGGGCAGCCAGCACAGATACGCAGTATTTT; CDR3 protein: CAWSQGAASTDTQYF
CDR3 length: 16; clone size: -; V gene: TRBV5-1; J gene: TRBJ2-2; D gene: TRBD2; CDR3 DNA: TGCGCCAGCAGCCCGCCGGGACTAGCGGGAACCGGGGAGCTGTTTTTT; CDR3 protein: CASSPPGLAGTGELFF
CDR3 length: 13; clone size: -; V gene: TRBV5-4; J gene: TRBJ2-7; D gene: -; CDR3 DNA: TGTGCCAGCAGACGGGGGGCGGAGGGCGAGCAGTACTTC; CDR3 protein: CASRRGAEGEQYF
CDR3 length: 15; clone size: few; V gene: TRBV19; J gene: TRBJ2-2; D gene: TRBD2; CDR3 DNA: TGTGCCAGTAGTATTGGGGCGGGGGGCACCGGGGAGCTGTTTTTT; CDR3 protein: CASSIGAGGTGELFF
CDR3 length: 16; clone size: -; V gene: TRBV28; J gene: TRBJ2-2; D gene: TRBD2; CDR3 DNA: TGTGCCAGCAGTAAACTAGCGGGAGGTCACACCGGGGAGCTGTTTTTT; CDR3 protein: CASSKLAGGHTGELFF
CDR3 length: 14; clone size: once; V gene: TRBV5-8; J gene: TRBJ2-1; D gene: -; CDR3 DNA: TGTGCCAGCAGCTTGGCTGGCCATCGGGATGAGCAGTTCTTC; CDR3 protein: CASSLAGHRDEQFF
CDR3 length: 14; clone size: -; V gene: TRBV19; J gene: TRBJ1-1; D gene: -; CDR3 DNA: TGTGCCAGTAGTATAGGCTACCGGAACACTGAAGCTTTCTTT; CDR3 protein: CASSIGYRNTEAFF
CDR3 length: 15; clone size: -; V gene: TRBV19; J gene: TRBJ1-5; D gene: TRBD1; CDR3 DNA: TGTGCCAGTAGTATAGATACAGGGGATCGCCAGCCCCAGCATTTT; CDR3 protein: CASSIDTGDRQPQHF
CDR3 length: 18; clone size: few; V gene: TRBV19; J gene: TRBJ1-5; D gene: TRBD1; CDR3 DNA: TGTGCCAGTAGTAGAGGGGACAGTAGACTTCTTAGCAATCAGCCCCAGCATTTT; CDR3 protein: CASSRGDSRLLSNQPQHF
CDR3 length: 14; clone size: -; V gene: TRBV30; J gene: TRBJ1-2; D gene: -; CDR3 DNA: TGTGCCTGGAGTGTACTGGGGGCGGCGTATGGCTACACCTTC; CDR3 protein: CAWSVLGAAYGYTF
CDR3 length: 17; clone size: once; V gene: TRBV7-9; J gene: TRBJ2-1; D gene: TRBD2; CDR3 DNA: TGTGCCAGCAGCTTCAGACTAGCGGGAGGGCCCGGGAATGAGCAGTTCTTC; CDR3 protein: CASSFRLAGGPGNEQFF
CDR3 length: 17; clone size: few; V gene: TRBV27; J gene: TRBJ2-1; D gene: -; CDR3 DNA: TGTGCCAGCAGTTTACAGTTTCGACTAGGGGTGTACAATGAGCAGTTCTTC; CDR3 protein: CASSLQFRLGVYNEQFF
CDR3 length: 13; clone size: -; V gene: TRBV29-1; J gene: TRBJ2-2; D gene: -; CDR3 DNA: TGCAGCGCCACAGGGTCACCAACCGGGGAGCTGTTTTTT; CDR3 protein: CSATGSPTGELFF